Below are 28 T cell receptor beta chains sequenced from a single sample in a study of blood T cell repertoires in COVID-19. Only in-frame clones appear in the TCRdb table, and some are missing; sequencing was by immunoSEQ multiplex PCR. The data contain 180,000 or so clones, roughly four fifths of them seen just once; the ten biggest clones take up 11%. Sequencing input: PBMCs or T cells enriched from blood (not recorded which). These receptors were obtained from a man in his forties or fifties who had recovered from COVID-19.

The genes are TRBV7-9 and TRBJ2-3; tentative D call: TRBD2 (7 bases). The CDR3 consists of 14 residues. Germline loops: CDR1 SEHNR, CDR2 FQNEAQ (reference sequence). Trimming took off 7 bases at V and 3 bases at J, with 14 bases between the two ends. CDR3 sequence: CASTRGLKTDTQYF. In DNA, the CDR3 is TGTGCCAGCACCAGGGGACTAAAAACAGATACGCAGTATTTT.

The chain combines TRBV28 with TRBJ2-7; 12 nucleotides align to TRBD2. The CDR3 runs 17 residues. V shed 4 bases, J shed 5 bases, and the junction held 12 bases outside the gene matches. CDR1 MDHEN and CDR2 SYDVKM come from the germline V gene. Here the CDR3 reads CASSSQYPASGRDEQYF. The CDR3 DNA reads TGTGCCAGCAGTTCCCAATATCCCGCTAGCGGGAGGGACGAGCAGTACTTC.

The chain combines TRBV9 with TRBJ2-3; perhaps TRBD1 as D (5 bases). The CDR3 contains 14 residues. Germline CDR1 reads SGDLS; CDR2 reads YYNGEE. Trimming shortened V by 0 bases and J by 6 bases, and 11 bases separated the two germline ends. Written as DNA, the CDR3 is TGTGCCAGCAGCGTAGCTACAGGTTCGGATACGCAGTATTTT. Translation gives CASSVATGSDTQYF. Combining the CDR3 with reference TRBV9 and TRBJ2-3 gives the whole variable domain DSGVTQTPKHLITATGQRVTLRCSPRSGDLSVYWYQQSLDQGLQFLIQYYNGEERAKGNILERFSAQQFPDLHSELNLSSLELGDSALYFCASSVATGSDTQYFGPGTRLTVL.

This clone has only a few counts. This chain uses TRBV18 with TRBJ2-7; D may be TRBD1 (5 bases). CDR3 length equals 13 residues. Looked up from germline, CDR1 is KGHSH and CDR2 is LQKENI. V gave up 4 bases and J gave up 1 base, with 8 bases separating them. Written as DNA, the CDR3 is TGTGCCAGCTCACTACAGGAGTCCTACGAGCAGTACTTC. This encodes CASSLQESYEQYF.

This rearrangement joins TRBV24-1 to TRBJ2-7; 9 bases line up with TRBD1. The V segment lost 4 bases and the J segment 2 bases; nucleotides outside the gene matches: 8. This CDR3 has 16 residues. Germline-derived CDR1 and CDR2 are KGHDR and SFDVKD. The CDR3 nucleotides are TGTGCCACCAGTGACTCCACAGGGGGCCAAACCTACGAGCAGTACTTC. Protein: CATSDSTGGQTYEQYF.

The CDR3 DNA sequence: TGCGCCAGCAGCGGAGGACAGCAGAACACTGAAGCTTTCTTT. Translated: CASSGGQQNTEAFF. The chain employs TRBV5-1 and TRBJ1-1; maybe TRBD1 (6 bases). The germline gives CDR1 SGHRS, CDR2 YFSETQ. The V gene lost 4 bases and the J gene lost 1 base, with 11 bases spanning the gap. The CDR3 has 14 residues.

This clone was seen only a few times. This chain connects TRBV27 to TRBJ2-2; 7 bases align to TRBD2. J lost 4 bases, V lost 0 bases, and 5 bases had no gene match. The germline CDR1 and CDR2 sequences are MNHEY and SMNVEV (reference sequence). CDR3 length: 16 amino acids. In DNA, the CDR3 is TGTGCCAGCAGTTTATCGGCGGGAGAGGTCACCGGGGAGCTGTTTTTT. Translated, it gives CASSLSAGEVTGELFF.

The chain is built from TRBV7-9 and TRBJ2-2, with 7 bases fitting TRBD2. This CDR3 region has 16 residues. With V trimmed by 4 bases and J by 3 bases, 8 bases remained unmatched. Germline V gene lookup returns CDR1 SEHNR and CDR2 FQNEAQ (reference sequence). The CDR3 region has the DNA TGTGCCAGCAGCTACCCAGCGGGGCGGTACACCGGGGAGCTGTTTTTT. As protein: CASSYPAGRYTGELFF.

This clone appeared a few times. The rearrangement joins TRBV2 to TRBJ1-4, with TRBD1 matching 10 bases. CDR3 length equals 18 residues. CDR1 and CDR2 (germline): SNHLY, FYNNEI. Germline trimming cut 4 bases from V and 5 bases from J; bases unmatched to any gene: 13. CDR3 coding DNA: TGTGCCAGCAGTGGACGACAGGGGGCGACATACCCGAATGAAAAACTGTTTTTT. Translating it yields CASSGRQGATYPNEKLFF. Drawing the rest from reference TRBV2 and TRBJ1-4, the complete variable domain is EPEVTQTPSHQVTQMGQEVILRCVPISNHLYFYWYRQILGQKVEFLVSFYNNEISEKSEIFDDQFSVERPDGSNFTLKIRSTKLEDSAMYFCASSGRQGATYPNEKLFFGSGTQLSVL.

This chain uses TRBV2 with TRBJ2-1; 9 bases align to TRBD2. Germline V gives CDR1 SNHLY, CDR2 FYNNEI. V lost 4 bases, J lost 4 bases, and 8 bases stayed unmatched. This CDR3 has 16 residues. Written as DNA, the CDR3 is TGTGCCAGCAGTGGTGGCGGGAGGGGGTTTTACAATGAGCAGTTCTTC. It yields the protein CASSGGGRGFYNEQFF.

This sequence joins TRBV28 and TRBJ1-1; no definite D call. The CDR3 extends over 13 amino acids. V lost 6 bases and J lost 4, with 12 bases in between. Looked up from germline, CDR1 is MDHEN and CDR2 is SYDVKM. CDR3: CASSPSQVTEAFF. CDR3 DNA sequence: TGTGCCAGCAGCCCGTCACAAGTCACTGAAGCTTTCTTT.

The rearrangement uses TRBV5-1 and TRBJ1-6; the D is unclear. This CDR3 has 15 amino acids. Looked up from germline, CDR1 is SGHRS and CDR2 is YFSETQ. Trimming shortened V by 7 bases and J by 3 bases, and 14 bases separated the two germline ends. The CDR3: CASSEGAYYNSPLHF. The CDR3, as DNA: TGCGCCAGCTCCGAGGGCGCCTACTATAATTCACCCCTCCACTTT.

The chain carries TRBV10-2 and TRBJ2-7, with D tentatively TRBD2 (5 bases). With 10 bases removed from V and 5 bases from J, the gap between germline ends came to 15 bases. The CDR3 contains 12 residues. Per the germline V gene, CDR1 is WSHSY and CDR2 is SAAADI. In nucleotides, the CDR3 is TGCGCCACCGCACTCTCGGGAAACGAGCAGTACTTC. Translating it yields CATALSGNEQYF.

The V call is TRBV5-4, the J call TRBJ1-2; D call uncertain. This CDR3 is 13 amino acids long. The V gene lost 2 bases and the J gene lost 8 bases, with 13 bases spanning the gap. Germline V gene data show CDR1 as SGHNT and CDR2 as YYREEE (reference sequence). The CDR3 reads CASSFDSNGGYTF. DNA for the CDR3: TGTGCCAGCAGCTTCGACTCCAATGGAGGCTACACCTTC.

This clone is a singleton in its sample. V is TRBV28 and J is TRBJ1-2; D perhaps matches TRBD1 (6 bases). The V gene lost 7 bases and the J gene lost 6 bases, with 24 bases spanning the gap. The CDR3 totals 16 residues. Germline V gene sequence: CDR1 MDHEN, CDR2 SYDVKM. CDR3 nucleotide sequence: TGTGCCAGCAAAAAGCCCGCGGAACAGGGCGGCGATGGCTACACCTTC. Encoded protein: CASKKPAEQGGDGYTF.

The chain recombines TRBV11-2 with TRBJ2-7; 8 bases map to TRBD2. This CDR3 has 14 residues. In germline, CDR1 is SGHAT, CDR2 FQNNGV. V was clipped by 5 bases and J by 6 bases; unmatched bases: 9. CDR3 in DNA: TGTGCCAGCAGCACAGGACTAGCCCAGCGCGAGCAGTACTTC. Its protein is CASSTGLAQREQYF.

The V and J genes are TRBV25-1 and TRBJ2-1, with D possibly matching TRBD2 (6 bases). The length of the CDR3 is 14 residues. V dropped 7 bases and J dropped 4 bases, with 14 bases sitting between them. Germline assignment: CDR1 MGHDK and CDR2 SYGVNS. CDR3 bases: TGTGCCAGCATAGAGTCGGGAGAATACAATGAGCAGTTCTTC. It specifies CASIESGEYNEQFF.

This clone has a count of ten or more. This rearrangement joins TRBV5-4 to TRBJ2-1; D remains ambiguous. The ends were cut back, 4 bases at V and 2 bases at J, with 16 bases in the middle. The germline V gene has CDR1 SGHNT and CDR2 YYREEE (reference sequence). CDR3 length: 16 residues. The CDR3 loop reads CASSDSRDTPYNEQFF. The CDR3 DNA sequence: TGTGCCAGCAGCGATTCTCGAGACACTCCCTACAATGAGCAGTTCTTC.

The chain recombines TRBV5-5 with TRBJ2-7, with D tentatively TRBD1 (5 bases). CDR3 size: 15 residues. Germline loops: CDR1 SGHKS, CDR2 YYEKEE (reference sequence). The ends were cut back, 4 bases at V and 3 bases at J, with 17 bases in the middle. The CDR3 here is CASSPPQGGGYEQYF. The CDR3 DNA reads as TGTGCCAGCAGCCCCCCGCAGGGTGGCGGCTACGAGCAGTACTTC.

This clone was detected a few times. V is TRBV7-9 and J is TRBJ2-3, with TRBD1 matching 12 bases. J gave up 5 bases and V 5 bases, and 8 bases lay outside the gene matches. Germline assignment: CDR1 SEHNR and CDR2 FQNEAQ (reference sequence). The CDR3 contains 16 residues. The CDR3 DNA follows: TGTGCCAGCAGCCACGGGGACAGGGGGCGAAGAGATACGCAGTATTTT. It specifies CASSHGDRGRRDTQYF.

The chain links TRBV5-6 to TRBJ1-2; D might be TRBD1 (5 bases). There are 15 residues in the CDR3. The germline V gene has CDR1 SGHDT and CDR2 YYEEEE. V was trimmed by 0 bases and J by 4 bases, leaving 13 bases between them. This CDR3 is CASSLEGPGVYGYTF. CDR3 DNA: TGTGCCAGCAGCTTGGAGGGGCCGGGCGTCTATGGCTACACCTTC.

The CDR3 sequence is CASSQGGNTIYF. DNA of the CDR3: TGTGCCAGCAGTCAGGGCGGAAACACCATATATTTT. The rearrangement links TRBV11-2 to TRBJ1-3; weak D call: TRBD1 (5 bases). CDR1 SGHAT and CDR2 FQNNGV come from the germline V gene. The CDR3 consists of 12 residues. Trimming shortened V by 6 bases and J by 4 bases, and 7 bases separated the two germline ends.

V is TRBV4-1 and J is TRBJ1-3, with D possibly being TRBD1 (6 bases). Germline CDR1 and CDR2: MGHRA and YSYEKL. Trimming removed 6 bases at V and 5 bases at J, with 17 bases between. This CDR3 is built from 15 residues. The CDR3 coding sequence is TGCGCCAGCAGTCCTCAGGGAACAGGGAGAAACACCATATATTTT. It encodes CASSPQGTGRNTIYF.

This chain links TRBV24-1 with TRBJ1-1, with D hard to call. The CDR3 sequence is 14 residues long. Germline loops: CDR1 KGHDR, CDR2 SFDVKD. V was trimmed by 4 bases and J by 3 bases, leaving 11 bases between them. This chain's CDR3 is CATSEGGGHTEAFF. The CDR3 DNA is TGTGCCACCAGTGAAGGAGGAGGTCACACTGAAGCTTTCTTT.

The gene calls are TRBV28 and TRBJ1-5; the match to TRBD1 covers 7 bases. This CDR3 spans 19 amino acids. The germline V gene has CDR1 MDHEN and CDR2 SYDVKM. The V gene end was trimmed by 8 bases and the J gene end by 0 bases; junction bases not matched to a gene: 19. Written as DNA, the CDR3 is TGTGCCAGCGGCACATCGTGGAGACAGGGAACATATAGCAATCAGCCCCAGCATTTT. It specifies CASGTSWRQGTYSNQPQHF.

There are a few counts of this clone. The rearrangement joins TRBV9 to TRBJ1-2; the D gene is possibly TRBD1 (6 bases). Trimming removed 0 bases from V and 7 bases from J, with 19 bases in between. The CDR3 sequence is 16 residues long. Germline lookup yields CDR1 SGDLS and CDR2 YYNGEE. The CDR3 loop is CASSVGGGGERSGYTF. The CDR3 DNA follows: TGTGCCAGCAGCGTAGGAGGGGGTGGGGAAAGAAGTGGCTACACCTTC.

The chain links TRBV29-1 to TRBJ2-1, with 9 bases lining up with TRBD2. Germline-derived CDR1 and CDR2 are SQVTM and ANQGSEA. After removal of 3 bases from V and 4 bases from J, the junction contained 4 bases not matched to a gene. The CDR3 contains 14 residues. CDR3 region: CSVEGSGSYNEQFF. The CDR3 bases are TGCAGCGTTGAGGGTAGCGGGAGTTACAATGAGCAGTTCTTC.

The chain links TRBV10-3 to TRBJ1-2; 12 bases are shared with TRBD1. Germline V gene sequence: CDR1 ENHRY, CDR2 SYGVKD. J gave up 7 bases and V 6 bases, and 9 bases lay outside the gene matches. The CDR3 sequence is 15 residues long. CDR3 DNA sequence: TGTGCCATCAGAACCGGGACAGGGGGCATGGGTGGCTACACCTTC. Its protein is CAIRTGTGGMGGYTF.